This T cell receptor beta chain appears in the sequencing data of a study of neoadjuvant anti-PD-1 for oral cavity cancer. Study-wide points: Higher pretreatment blood Treg/Th17 ratios correlated with higher pretreatment blood and lower post-treatment tumor TCRbeta clonality.

Sequenced by immunoSEQ multiplex PCR; TCRdb stores in-frame clones only, minus some. Altogether tens of thousands of clones are present, approximately 40% being singletons, with the ten largest covering approximately 15%. V lost 0 bases and J lost 4, with 11 bases in between. The CDR3 totals 14 residues. The germline CDR1 and CDR2 sequences are SGDLS and YYNGEE. This clone was seen more than once but under ten times. Its target is not known. Regarding time point: after neoadjuvant nivolumab, at surgical resection. The sequencing used tumor tissue, collected after nivolumab (anti-PD-1) treatment. The sequence was obtained from a person aged 35 to 85 with oral cavity squamous cell carcinoma. This chain connects TRBV9 to TRBJ2-7; D tentatively reads TRBD1 or TRBD2 (5 bases each). CDR3 sequence (DNA): TGTGCCAGCAGCGTAGGAGGGGAGTTATACGAGCAGTACTTC. Translated, it gives CASSVGGELYEQYF.